The entry below gives a single TCR beta chain sequence along with its context. The sample originates from a study of T cell clusters in autoimmune cytopenias. Multiplex touch-down PCR amplified TRB using TRB-A and TRB-B pools in one tube. Reanalyzing the multiplex PCR reads, TCRdb keeps one entry per CDR3 protein, without DNA. Recorded for this sample: about 7,000 distinct CDR3 sequences. The germline CDR1 and CDR2 sequences are SGHDT and YYEEEE. This CDR3 is built from 17 residues. TRB was amplified from around 250 ng of peripheral blood genomic DNA per sample. These data were also reused for a study on T cell repertoires in aging, cancer and after chemotherapy.

The TCR was taken from a human donor in good health. This chain joins TRBV5-6 and TRBJ1-5; lacking DNA, the TRBD1 call made by TCRdb goes unchecked. Sequenced input: peripheral blood. The CDR3 sequence is CASSLGYGRTGNQPQHF.